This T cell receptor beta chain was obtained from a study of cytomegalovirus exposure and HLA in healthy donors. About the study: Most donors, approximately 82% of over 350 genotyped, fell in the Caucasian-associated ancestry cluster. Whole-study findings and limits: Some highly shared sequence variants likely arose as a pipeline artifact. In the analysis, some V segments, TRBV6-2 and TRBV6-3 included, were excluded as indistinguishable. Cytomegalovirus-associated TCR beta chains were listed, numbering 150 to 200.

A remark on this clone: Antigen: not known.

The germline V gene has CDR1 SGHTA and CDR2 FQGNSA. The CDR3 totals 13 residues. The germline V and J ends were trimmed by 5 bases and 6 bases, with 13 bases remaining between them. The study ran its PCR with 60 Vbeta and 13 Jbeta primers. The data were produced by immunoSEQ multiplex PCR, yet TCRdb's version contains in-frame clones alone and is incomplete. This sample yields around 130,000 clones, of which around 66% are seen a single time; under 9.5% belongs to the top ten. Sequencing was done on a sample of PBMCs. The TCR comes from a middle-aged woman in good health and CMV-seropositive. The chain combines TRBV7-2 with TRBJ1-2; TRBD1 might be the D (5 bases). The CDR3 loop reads CASSTRVWDGYTF. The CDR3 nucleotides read TGTGCCAGCAGCACCAGGGTATGGGATGGCTACACCTTC.